This T cell receptor beta chain comes out of a study of T cells in women clearing cervical HPV infection. Study in general: Controls gave blood once infection was undetectable; cases at lesion identification.

Assay used: immunoSEQ multiplex PCR; TCRdb lists only in-frame clones, some missing. The specimen's table records around 30,000 clones. The CDR3 extends over 15 amino acids. Germline loops: CDR1 DFQATT, CDR2 SNEGSKA (reference sequence). J gave up 2 bases and V 6 bases, and 7 bases lay outside the gene matches. A word on this clone: Read sequence stops 3 residues before the CDR3 end, and the germline J gene provides the missing end.

Specimen: blood buffy coat. The rearrangement links TRBV20-1 to TRBJ1-2; 12 positions match TRBD1. The sequence was obtained from a woman aged 18-70 years with a cervical HPV16 infection that either progressed to CIN3+ or cleared (not recorded which). CDR3 sequence reads: CSATPGQGANYGYTF. Incomplete CDR3 DNA: TGCAGTGCAACCCCGGGACAGGGGGCAAACTATGGC.